Below, 26 T cell receptor beta chains from the same sample are listed, as sequenced in a study of cytomegalovirus exposure and HLA in healthy donors. The PCR used 60 Vbeta and 13 Jbeta primers. The table came from immunoSEQ multiplex PCR; TCRdb's copy has only in-frame clones and leaves some out. The profile shows 95,000 to 150,000 clones, about 85% of them singletons. Input material: PBMCs. All receptors come from a man aged 50 to 59 in good health and CMV-seronegative.

To note about this clone: Other DNA sequences in this sample translate to the same CDR3. V gene TRBV14 combines with J gene TRBJ2-5; weak D call: TRBD1 (5 bases). V was pared by 4 bases and J by 5 bases, with 11 bases between. Germline CDR1 and CDR2: SGHDN and FVKESK. This CDR3 has 13 amino acids. The CDR3 reads CASSPGSRETQYF. The CDR3 nucleotides are TGTGCCAGCAGCCCAGGGTCTAGGGAGACCCAGTACTTC.

This chain links TRBV9 with TRBJ2-7, with 9 bases that match TRBD2. The CDR3 runs to 17 residues. The germline gives CDR1 SGDLS, CDR2 YYNGEE. Losses at the gene ends were 2 bases for V and 4 bases for J; bases not matched to a gene: 13. CDR3 DNA sequence: TGTGCCAGCAGCGTTGGGGCGGGAGGGCCGCGGGGGTACGAGCAGTACTTC. Amino acids: CASSVGAGGPRGYEQYF.

The chain is built from TRBV9 and TRBJ2-1; D gene ambiguous. The V gene's germline CDR1 is SGDLS and CDR2 YYNGEE. V was clipped by 4 bases and J by 0 bases, with 11 bases between them. The CDR3 length is 15 residues. In DNA, the CDR3 is TGTGCCAGCAGCCCCCGTACGAGCTCCTACAATGAGCAGTTCTTC. It yields the protein CASSPRTSSYNEQFF.

This rearrangement joins TRBV10-3 to TRBJ2-2; 8 bases are a match to TRBD1. V lost 7 bases, J lost 1 base, and 5 bases stayed unmatched. Per the germline V gene, CDR1 is ENHRY and CDR2 is SYGVKD. The CDR3 is 15 residues long. The DNA of the CDR3 is TGTGCCATCACGTCCGGGACAGGGAACACCGGGGAGCTGTTTTTT. This translates into CAITSGTGNTGELFF.

V gene TRBV27 combines with J gene TRBJ2-5; TRBD2 might be the D (6 bases). V was trimmed by 5 bases and J by 4 bases, leaving 17 bases between them. This CDR3 comprises 15 residues. Germline CDR1 and CDR2: MNHEY and SMNVEV (reference sequence). As DNA, the CDR3 is TGTGCCAGCAGTCGTATGGGACTTACCGGAGAGACCCAGTACTTC. Translation gives CASSRMGLTGETQYF.

This clone was seen a handful of times. The CDR3: CATSRDVLAGIDEKLFF. For the CDR3, the DNA is TGTGCCACCAGCAGAGATGTTTTAGCGGGGATCGATGAAAAACTGTTTTTT. The J gene is TRBJ1-4, the V gene TRBV15; D is unresolved. The germline V and J ends were trimmed by 0 bases and 6 bases, with 17 bases remaining between them. The germline V gene encodes CDR1 LNHNV and CDR2 YYDKDF (reference sequence). The CDR3 spans 17 residues.

This chain uses TRBV7-9 with TRBJ1-2, with TRBD1 identical over 7 bases. This CDR3 spans 14 amino acids. Unmatched junction bases numbered 8, after V lost 3 bases and J lost 7 bases. Germline CDR1 and CDR2: SEHNR and FQNEAQ (reference sequence). The CDR3 DNA reads TGTGCCAGCAGCTTCTATGAGGGGGCTCCTGGCTACACCTTC. Its protein product is CASSFYEGAPGYTF.

The chain carries TRBV28 and TRBJ2-1; tentatively, D is TRBD1 (6 bases). Germline CDR1 MDHEN, CDR2 SYDVKM. The CDR3 covers 14 residues. The V gene lost 2 bases and the J gene lost 5 bases, with 10 bases spanning the gap. The CDR3 spells CASSLVDSHNEQFF. CDR3 bases: TGTGCCAGCAGTTTAGTGGACAGCCACAATGAGCAGTTCTTC.

CDR3: CASTSPHPPKLAGYTDTQYF. The CDR3 DNA sequence: TGTGCCAGCACCTCCCCCCATCCCCCAAAACTAGCGGGGTACACAGATACGCAGTATTTT. The genes are TRBV7-3 and TRBJ2-3, with 10 bases matching TRBD2. CDR1 SGHTA and CDR2 FQGTGA come from the germline V gene. V shed 7 bases and J 2 bases; nucleotides not matched to a gene: 21. CDR3 length equals 20 residues.

This chain connects TRBV13 to TRBJ1-4, with 8 bases identical to TRBD1. The CDR3 is 14 amino acids. Per germline, CDR1 PRHDT and CDR2 FYEKMQ (reference sequence). The junction had 4 bases not matched to a gene; V was cut back by 3 bases and J by 7 bases. DNA of the CDR3: TGTGCCAGCAGCTTTAACAGGGGGAGTGAAAAACTGTTTTTT. As protein: CASSFNRGSEKLFF.

This clone showed up just once. The chain carries TRBV19 and TRBJ2-6; TRBD1 agrees at 9 bases. The CDR3 runs 18 residues. After removal of 8 bases from V and 0 bases from J, the junction contained 11 bases not matched to a gene. CDR1 and CDR2 from the germline V gene are LNHDA and SQIVND (reference sequence). CDR3 in amino acids: CASGPMTGGNSGANVLTF. DNA of the CDR3: TGTGCCAGTGGACCTATGACAGGGGGTAACTCTGGGGCCAACGTCCTGACTTTC.

The V gene is TRBV6-1, the J gene TRBJ2-7, with a tentative D call TRBD2 (5 bases). This CDR3 has 13 residues. The V end lost 2 bases, the J end lost 4 bases, and 9 bases lay between the germline ends. The germline CDR1 and CDR2 sequences are MNHNS and SASEGT. As DNA, the CDR3 is TGTGCCAGCAGTGAACAGAGACTATACGAGCAGTACTTC. Its translation is CASSEQRLYEQYF.

The V and J genes are TRBV5-8 and TRBJ2-7; no firm D call. The CDR3 covers 11 residues. Germline-derived CDR1 and CDR2 are SGHTS and YDEGEE. Trimming removed 4 bases at V and 4 bases at J, with 6 bases between. The CDR3, as DNA: TGTGCCAGCAGCCTAGTGTACGAGCAGTACTTC. Translated, it gives CASSLVYEQYF.

V is TRBV29-1 and J is TRBJ2-1; perhaps TRBD1 as D (6 bases). Looked up from germline, CDR1 is SQVTM and CDR2 is ANQGSEA. The CDR3 loop spans 13 amino acids. The V end lost 8 bases, the J end lost 7 bases, and 18 bases lay between the germline ends. CDR3 sequence: CSLGAGVSNEQFF. The DNA for the CDR3 is TGCAGCCTCGGGGCAGGGGTTTCGAATGAGCAGTTCTTC.

The V and J genes are TRBV7-2 and TRBJ2-7, with a possible D match to TRBD1 (6 bases). V was cut by 3 bases and J by 1 base, with 13 bases left in between. This CDR3 is 15 amino acids long. The V gene's germline CDR1 is SGHTA and CDR2 FQGNSA. CDR3: CASSFMAGQSYEQYF. The CDR3 DNA reads as TGTGCCAGCAGCTTTATGGCCGGACAGTCCTACGAGCAGTACTTC.

The V call is TRBV30, the J call TRBJ2-5; D gene uncertain. CDR3 length: 15 residues. The V gene lost 3 bases and the J gene lost 1 base, with 15 bases spanning the gap. Germline V CDR1 and CDR2: GTSNPN, SVGIG (reference sequence). Here the CDR3 DNA reads TGTGCCTGGAGGCTGTCGAGATACCTCCAAGAGACCCAGTACTTC. This sequence encodes CAWRLSRYLQETQYF.

V usage is TRBV12-5 and J usage is TRBJ2-6, with D perhaps TRBD2 (5 bases). The CDR3 totals 16 residues. Germline-derived CDR1 and CDR2 are LGHNT and FRNRAP. V shed 1 base and J shed 4 bases, with 11 bases lying between them. This chain's CDR3 is CASGLGAGIGANVLTF. The DNA for the CDR3 is TGTGCTAGTGGTTTGGGGGCGGGCATAGGGGCCAACGTCCTGACTTTC.

J is TRBJ2-7 and V is TRBV5-3; 7 positions agree with TRBD1. Being an ORF, TRBV5-3 has a function that is uncertain. J lost 9 bases, V lost 4 bases, and 16 bases had no gene match. This CDR3 contains 15 residues. The CDR3, as DNA: TGTGCCAGAAGCCCTCGGGACAGAACTTTTTTAGGGCAGTACTTC. Its protein is CARSPRDRTFLGQYF.

The V call is TRBV29-1, the J call TRBJ1-5, with 9 positions matching TRBD1. Trimming cost V 7 bases and J 4 bases; bases outside gene matches: 5. Per germline, CDR1 SQVTM and CDR2 ANQGSEA. This CDR3 is 13 amino acids long. The CDR3 nucleotides read TGCAGCGCTGGGACAGGGAGGAATCAGCCCCAGCATTTT. This encodes CSAGTGRNQPQHF.

This sequence joins TRBV27 and TRBJ2-3, with 12 bases lining up with TRBD2. V lost 6 bases to trimming and J lost 5 bases; unmatched junction nucleotides: 6. This CDR3 has 15 residues. The germline gives CDR1 MNHEY, CDR2 SMNVEV (reference sequence). The DNA of the CDR3 is TGTGCCAGCAGCCGACTAGCGGGGGAGGGAGATACGCAGTATTTT. Its translation is CASSRLAGEGDTQYF.

V gene TRBV28 combines with J gene TRBJ2-7, with a possible D match to TRBD1 (5 bases). Germline CDR1 reads MDHEN; CDR2 reads SYDVKM. V lost 6 bases and J 6 bases, leaving 12 bases between the germline ends. This CDR3 spans 12 amino acids. CDR3 sequence (DNA): TGTGCCAGCAGCCTCGAAAGGGGCGAGCAGTACTTC. This sequence encodes CASSLERGEQYF.

The V call is TRBV19, the J call TRBJ2-1; 8 positions match TRBD2. Trimming removed 8 bases from V and 8 bases from J; junction bases left unmatched: 11. CDR1 and CDR2 from the germline V gene are LNHDA and SQIVND (reference sequence). The CDR3 covers 14 residues. The CDR3 nucleotides are TGTGCCAGTGAAGGTCCAGCGGGAGAGGATGAGCAGTTCTTC. It yields the protein CASEGPAGEDEQFF.

For the CDR3, the DNA is TGCGCCAGCAGCCTGACCGTCGGGGGTGGGCAGTACTTC. Its protein product is CASSLTVGGGQYF. V is TRBV4-3 and J is TRBJ2-7; a weak D match, TRBD2 (6 bases). The CDR3 sequence is 13 residues long. The V end lost 4 bases, the J end lost 9 bases, and 16 bases lay between the germline ends. Germline V CDR1 and CDR2: LGHNA, YSLEER.

The chain is built from TRBV5-1 and TRBJ2-5; 9 bases align to TRBD1. Matching the DNA end better, TRBJ2-7 makes the J call doubtful. Germline V gene lookup returns CDR1 SGHRS and CDR2 YFSETQ. This CDR3 has 14 amino acids. CDR3 residues: CASSTGTGSHEQYF. CDR3 nucleotide sequence: TGCGCCAGCAGCACCGGGACAGGGTCTCACGAGCAGTACTTC.

V and J are TRBV14 and TRBJ1-4; D is perhaps TRBD1 (6 bases). The CDR3 contains 9 residues. The germline V gene has CDR1 SGHDN and CDR2 FVKESK. V was shortened by 10 bases and J by 13 bases, with 10 bases between the two germline ends. CDR3 DNA sequence: TGTGCCACCAGGGACACACTGTTTTTT. Its protein product is CATRDTLFF. Looking up the rest from reference TRBV14 and TRBJ1-4 gives the full variable domain: EAGVTQFPSHSVIEKGQTVTLRCDPISGHDNLYWYRRVMGKEIKFLLHFVKESKQDESGMPNNRFLAERTGGTYSTLKVQPAELEDSGVYFCATRDTLFFGSGTQLSVL.

This clone has a single count. A read error may produce the germline difference seen at one junction end. The V and J genes are TRBV7-7 and TRBJ2-5; D is possibly TRBD1 (6 bases). The CDR3 extends over 13 amino acids. Germline CDR1 reads SSHAT; CDR2 reads FNYEAQ (reference sequence). As DNA, the CDR3 is TGTGCTAGCAGCTACAGGGACGGCGAGACCCAGTACTTC. It is translated as CASSYRDGETQYF.